The rows below give T cell receptor beta chains drawn from one sample of a study of T cell responses to AZD1222 COVID-19 vaccine. Assay used: immunoSEQ multiplex PCR; TCRdb lists only in-frame clones, some missing. Of 110,000 to 150,000 clones in the sample, about 90% were seen once. Sequences were derived from peripheral blood, sampled on day 0 of AZD1222 vaccination. The receptor source for this set is an adult in good health. The CDR3 runs from the conserved cysteine through the conserved F or W.

v_call cdr3_aa
TRBV2 CASSPGQNNQPQHF
TRBV12-3/TRBV12-4 CASSFFTEAFF
TRBV6-4 CASSPRMNTEAFF
TRBV3-1/TRBV3-2 CASTGGEPQHF
TRBV28 CASIRTVNSYEQYF
TRBV18 CASSPQEGSDSGGYTF
TRBV5-1 CASSLEGGRNYGYTF
TRBV4-2 CASSQVSGGLSGELFF
TRBV29-1 CSVWTGEGYTF
TRBV25-1 CASRNGLETQYF
TRBV5-1 CASSLLWGGGGYTF
TRBV7-3 CASSPRRTSGANVLTF
TRBV3-1/TRBV3-2 CASSQETSAHNEQFF
TRBV9 CASSPGSGEYEQYF
TRBV7-2 CASSLAAQGGYTGELFF